A selection of T cell receptor beta chains follows, all from one sample in a study of blood T cell repertoires in COVID-19. The data were produced by immunoSEQ multiplex PCR, yet TCRdb's version contains in-frame clones alone and is incomplete. The sample contains tens of thousands of clones, 90% of which appear only once. The sequenced material came from peripheral blood. The origin of the receptors is a man in his 60s with acute or convalescent COVID-19. Both conserved end residues are part of each CDR3. The D gene is left open where the match is weak. Rows may omit the clone size; those that give it use once, few, many or a size class.

CDR3 protein | CDR3 DNA | V gene | clone size | J gene | D gene
CASSLGQGASGYTF | TGTGCCAGCAGCTTAGGGCAGGGGGCTTCTGGCTACACCTTC | TRBV7-9 | - | TRBJ1-2 | TRBD1
CSTRLGPRAF | TGCAGTACCCGCTTAGGGCCCAGGGCGTTT | TRBV20-1 | once | TRBJ1-1 | -
CAISGGVRQPQHF | TGTGCCATCAGTGGGGGGGTACGGCAGCCCCAGCATTTT | TRBV10-3 | - | TRBJ1-5 | -
CSVEGVSGYYQETQYF | TGCAGCGTCGAAGGTGTTAGCGGGTACTACCAAGAGACCCAGTACTTC | TRBV29-1 | - | TRBJ2-5 | TRBD2
CASSPTGLNTEAFF | TGTGCCAGCTCACCAACAGGGTTAAACACTGAAGCTTTCTTT | TRBV18 | - | TRBJ1-1 | -
CAPYRGRRGTEAFF | TGTGCCCCTTACAGGGGGCGCCGGGGCACTGAAGCTTTCTTT | TRBV19 | few | TRBJ1-1 | TRBD1
CASSARRPLSSYNEQFF | TGTGCCAGCAGCGCAAGGAGGCCTTTGAGCTCCTACAATGAGCAGTTCTTC | TRBV7-8 | - | TRBJ2-1 | -
CASSTRQGSGNTIYF | TGTGCCAGTAGTACGCGACAGGGGAGTGGAAACACCATATATTTT | TRBV19 | - | TRBJ1-3 | TRBD1
CASSRREGLAGGDYEQFF | TGTGCCAGCAGCCGAAGGGAGGGACTAGCGGGAGGAGACTATGAGCAGTTCTTC | TRBV7-9 | - | TRBJ2-1 | TRBD2
CASSLVGGLAKNIQYF | TGTGCCAGCAGCTTAGTGGGGGGATTAGCCAAAAACATTCAGTACTTC | TRBV11-2 | - | TRBJ2-4 | -
CASRRDRVAGELFF | TGTGCCAGCAGAAGGGACAGGGTGGCCGGGGAGCTGTTTTTT | TRBV5-6 | once | TRBJ2-2 | TRBD1
CASSILPGQGRSNYGYTF | TGTGCCAGCAGCATATTGCCGGGACAGGGGAGGTCTAACTATGGCTACACCTTC | TRBV9 | - | TRBJ1-2 | TRBD1
CASSLFSSQDTQYF | TGCGCCAGCAGCCTTTTTTCTAGCCAAGATACGCAGTATTTT | TRBV4-3 | - | TRBJ2-3 | -
CASSQTLSVYEQYF | TGTGCCAGCAGCCAGACTCTATCCGTCTACGAGCAGTACTTC | TRBV5-6 | - | TRBJ2-7 | -
CASSWGTGGKETQYF | TGTGCCAGCAGCTGGGGGACAGGGGGAAAAGAGACCCAGTACTTC | TRBV11-1 | - | TRBJ2-5 | TRBD1
CASSQDTGKGNTIYF | TGCGCCAGCAGCCAGGACACAGGGAAAGGAAACACCATATATTTT | TRBV4-3 | - | TRBJ1-3 | -
CASSQVSSGRWYEQYF | TGTGCCAGCAGCCAAGTTTCCAGCGGGAGATGGTACGAGCAGTACTTC | TRBV3-1/TRBV3-2 | - | TRBJ2-7 | TRBD2
CASSTNRGKETQYF | TGTGCCAGCAGCACTAACAGGGGAAAAGAGACCCAGTACTTC | TRBV6-5 | few | TRBJ2-5 | TRBD1
CASRPPSGTTQYF | TGTGCCAGCAGACCTCCGTCCGGTACTACGCAGTATTTT | TRBV6-2/TRBV6-3 | once | TRBJ2-3 | -
CASSPQGGPEAFF | TGTGCCAGCAGCCCACAGGGGGGGCCTGAAGCTTTCTTT | TRBV9 | - | TRBJ1-1 | TRBD1
CSGTGGPNTGELFF | TGCAGCGGCACAGGGGGCCCGAACACCGGGGAGCTGTTTTTT | TRBV29-1 | - | TRBJ2-2 | TRBD1
CASSVGQGVVGYTF | TGTGCCAGTAGTGTTGGACAGGGCGTAGTTGGCTACACCTTC | TRBV19 | - | TRBJ1-2 | TRBD1
CAISETRSSSYNEQFF | TGTGCCATCAGTGAGACCAGGTCGAGCTCCTACAATGAGCAGTTCTTC | TRBV10-3 | - | TRBJ2-1 | -
CASGRAGANVLTF | TGTGCTAGTGGTCGAGCTGGGGCCAACGTCCTGACTTTC | TRBV12-5 | - | TRBJ2-6 | -
CASRYSGGLSTEAFF | TGTGCCAGCCGTTATTCGGGGGGGCTAAGCACTGAAGCTTTCTTT | TRBV28 | - | TRBJ1-1 | -
CASTLNRGEAFF | TGTGCCAGCACCCTAAACAGGGGTGAAGCTTTCTTT | TRBV5-6 | - | TRBJ1-1 | TRBD1
CASSPSGSDEQFF | TGTGCCAGCAGTCCTAGCGGGAGCGATGAGCAGTTCTTC | TRBV6-5 | - | TRBJ2-1 | TRBD2
CASSDSGQVLPSRGNYGYTF | TGTGCCAGCAGTGACTCGGGACAGGTACTCCCCTCGCGGGGTAACTATGGCTACACCTTC | TRBV2 | - | TRBJ1-2 | TRBD1
CASSSEGGAYSYEQYF | TGCGCCAGCAGCTCCGAAGGAGGGGCCTACTCCTACGAGCAGTACTTC | TRBV5-1 | - | TRBJ2-7 | -
CASSYSEGRGQPQHF | TGTGCCAGCAGTTACTCTGAGGGCCGGGGTCAGCCCCAGCATTTT | TRBV6-2/TRBV6-3 | - | TRBJ1-5 | -
CSADRGLADTQYF | TGCAGCGCTGACAGGGGGCTCGCAGATACGCAGTATTTT | TRBV29-1 | - | TRBJ2-3 | TRBD1
CASSLGVGEETQYF | TGTGCCAGCAGCTTAGGGGTCGGGGAAGAGACCCAGTACTTC | TRBV7-2 | - | TRBJ2-5 | -
CASSFLTSGLYNEQFF | TGTGCCAGCAGCTTTTTGACTAGCGGGCTTTACAATGAGCAGTTCTTC | TRBV11-3 | - | TRBJ2-1 | TRBD2
CASRATGGSYNEQFF | TGTGCCAGTAGGGCGACAGGGGGCTCCTACAATGAGCAGTTCTTC | TRBV19 | medium-sized | TRBJ2-1 | TRBD1
CKQSEQFF | TGCAAACAGAGTGAGCAGTTCTTC | TRBV20-1 | - | TRBJ2-1 | -
CASSAKGAGSEKLFF | TGCGCCAGCAGTGCTAAGGGGGCCGGGAGTGAAAAACTGTTTTTT | TRBV10-2 | - | TRBJ1-4 | TRBD1
CASTDRAPGELFF | TGTGCCAGCACAGACAGGGCTCCCGGGGAGCTGTTTTTT | TRBV2 | - | TRBJ2-2 | TRBD1
CASSLEGYEQYF | TGCGCCAGCAGCTTGGAGGGGTACGAGCAGTACTTC | TRBV5-1 | - | TRBJ2-7 | -
CASSQDYTDTQYF | TGTGCCAGCAGCCAGGACTACACAGATACGCAGTATTTT | TRBV7-2 | - | TRBJ2-3 | -
CASTLAVSTDTQYF | TGCGCCAGCACCTTAGCGGTTAGCACAGATACGCAGTATTTT | TRBV5-1 | - | TRBJ2-3 | -
CASSWGLAGSYEQYF | TGTGCCAGCAGTTGGGGACTAGCGGGATCCTACGAGCAGTACTTC | TRBV6-6 | - | TRBJ2-7 | TRBD2
CASRNPGGNTEAFF | TGTGCCAGCAGGAACCCAGGGGGGAACACTGAAGCTTTCTTT | TRBV6-5 | - | TRBJ1-1 | TRBD1
CGCSGPYNEQFF | TGTGGATGTAGCGGGCCCTACAATGAGCAGTTCTTC | TRBV19 | - | TRBJ2-1 | TRBD2
CASSHGGGDTQYF | TGTGCCAGCAGCCACGGGGGGGGCGATACGCAGTATTTT | TRBV11-3 | few | TRBJ2-3 | TRBD2
CASSLTAYGEQFF | TGTGCCAGCAGTTTGACAGCTTATGGTGAGCAGTTCTTC | TRBV28 | - | TRBJ2-1 | -
CASSLMGQGANYGYTF | TGTGCCAGCAGCTTAATGGGACAGGGAGCTAACTATGGCTACACCTTC | TRBV7-9 | - | TRBJ1-2 | TRBD1
CASSRSINNEQFF | TGTGCCAGCAGCCGAAGCATTAACAATGAGCAGTTCTTC | TRBV3-1/TRBV3-2 | - | TRBJ2-1 | -
CASSYAGPKETQYF | TGTGCCAGCAGTTACGCGGGTCCGAAAGAGACCCAGTACTTC | TRBV6-5 | - | TRBJ2-5 | -
CASSPLGLAGGGAGELFF | TGTGCCAGCAGCCCATTAGGACTAGCGGGAGGCGGGGCCGGGGAGCTGTTTTTT | TRBV27 | - | TRBJ2-2 | TRBD2
CASSLPGQGYEQYF | TGTGCCAGCAGCCTCCCGGGACAGGGCTACGAGCAGTACTTC | TRBV7-2 | - | TRBJ2-7 | TRBD1
CASSQVQITDTQYF | TGTGCCAGCAGCCAAGTCCAGATCACAGATACGCAGTATTTT | TRBV3-1/TRBV3-2 | - | TRBJ2-3 | -
CASSLQPTSYEQYF | TGCGCCAGCAGCTTACAGCCCACATCCTACGAGCAGTACTTC | TRBV5-1 | - | TRBJ2-7 | -
CASSLQRKNSPLHF | TGTGCCAGCAGTCTCCAGAGGAAGAATTCACCCCTCCACTTT | TRBV27 | - | TRBJ1-6 | -
CASSQQAGVGEQFF | TGTGCCAGCAGCCAACAAGCGGGAGTGGGGGAGCAGTTCTTC | TRBV3-1/TRBV3-2 | - | TRBJ2-1 | TRBD2
CASSLGGPEAFF | TGTGCCAGCAGCTTAGGGGGCCCTGAAGCTTTCTTT | TRBV7-9 | - | TRBJ1-1 | -
CASSGRGFNQPQHF | TGTGCCAGTAGCGGAAGGGGATTCAATCAGCCCCAGCATTTT | TRBV19 | - | TRBJ1-5 | -
CAISESESPGRTEAFF | TGTGCCATCAGTGAGTCGGAAAGCCCGGGGAGAACTGAAGCTTTCTTT | TRBV10-3 | - | TRBJ1-1 | -
CATSGGDRGQPQHF | TGTGCCACCAGTGGGGGGGACAGGGGTCAGCCCCAGCATTTT | TRBV24-1 | - | TRBJ1-5 | TRBD1
CASSPRTPGVGTDTQYF | TGTGCCAGCTCACCACGGACCCCGGGAGTAGGGACAGATACGCAGTATTTT | TRBV18 | - | TRBJ2-3 | -
CAIGSGGLYTF | TGTGCCATCGGGAGTGGAGGTCTCTACACCTTC | TRBV10-3 | - | TRBJ1-2 | -